The sequence of this T cell receptor beta chain was determined in a study of OX40 agonist ivuxolimab in advanced cancers. The CDR3 runs 16 residues. Looked up from germline, CDR1 is SGDLS and CDR2 is YYNGEE. With 1 base removed from V and 0 bases from J, the gap between germline ends came to 12 bases. Method: immunoSEQ multiplex PCR; TCRdb's copy keeps in-frame clones and lacks some. The sample has 45,000 to 70,000 clones, around 84% seen once. The chain couples TRBV9 to TRBJ2-3, with a tentative D call TRBD2 (5 bases). The source of this sequence is an adult with an advanced solid tumor such as melanoma, head and neck, liver or kidney cancer. This specimen was CD4+ or CD8+ T cells sorted from blood, taken in a trial of the OX40 agonist ivuxolimab. CDR3 residues: CASSVSAQRSTDTQYF. The CDR3 DNA sequence: TGTGCCAGCAGCGTATCCGCACAGCGGAGCACAGATACGCAGTATTTT.